This entry lists 17 T cell receptor beta chains sequenced from one sample in a study of molecular identifiers for immune sequencing clone quantification. TCRdb reprocessed the PCR reads with MiXCR, giving one entry per CDR3 protein. The top ten hold 0.65% to 0.75% of the sample, which has around 300,000 distinct CDR3 sequences, 24% seen once. The sample comprised naive CD8+ T cells from blood, with Jurkat cell RNA spiked in. Documented subset: FACS-sorted CD8+CD4-CCR7+CD45RA+ naive T cells. The source is a human donor in good health. Some libraries in this study had Jurkat cell RNA spiked in.

J is TRBJ2-3 and V is TRBV7-6; the match to TRBD2 covers 8 bases. Germline CDR1 and CDR2: SGHVS and FNYEAQ. This CDR3 region has 15 residues. After removal of 5 bases from V and 8 bases from J, the junction contained 12 bases not matched to a gene. DNA for the CDR3: TGTGCCAGCAGCCCAAGCGGGGGACTTTCGGGTACGCAGTATTTT. Its protein is CASSPSGGLSGTQYF.

The genes are TRBV20-1 and TRBJ2-7, with D possibly being TRBD1 (6 bases). This CDR3 contains 14 residues. CDR1 and CDR2 from the germline V gene are DFQATT and SNEGSKA (reference sequence). V was cut by 3 bases and J by 2 bases, with 14 bases left in between. CDR3 sequence (DNA): TGCAGTGCTAGTAGAATGCAGGGGCCCTACGAGCAGTACTTC. It is translated as CSASRMQGPYEQYF.

The rearrangement links TRBV7-3 to TRBJ2-6; TRBD1 is a possible D gene (6 bases). Deletions cut 5 bases from V and 7 bases from J, with 12 bases between. Germline lookup yields CDR1 SGHTA and CDR2 FQGTGA. The CDR3 has 14 amino acids. In DNA form, the CDR3 reads TGTGCCAGCAGCACCACAGGGTCCGCCAACGTCCTGACTTTC. Translated, it gives CASSTTGSANVLTF.

With respect to this clonotype: A clone one base away is much larger, so this may be a read error. V is TRBV7-3 and J is TRBJ2-3, with no clear D. Germline CDR1 reads SGHTA; CDR2 reads FQGTGA. This CDR3 is built from 14 residues. The CDR3 reads CASSTIQDTDAQYF. CDR3 DNA: TGTGCCAGCAGCACCATTCAAGACACAGATGCGCAGTATTTT.

In its sample, this clonotype was seen a few times. This rearrangement joins TRBV11-2 to TRBJ2-7; tentative D call: TRBD1 (6 bases). V lost 0 bases, J lost 4 bases, and 16 bases lay in between. CDR3 length equals 16 residues. Germline CDR1 reads SGHAT; CDR2 reads FQNNGV. Here the CDR3 DNA reads TGTGCCAGCAGCTTAGATCCCGGGACATCCAAGTACGAGCAGTACTTC. Amino acids: CASSLDPGTSKYEQYF.

This clonotype was counted at least ten times. This chain uses TRBV7-9 with TRBJ1-1; 7 bases are a match to TRBD1. Germline CDR1 SEHNR, CDR2 FQNEAQ (reference sequence). The CDR3 loop spans 16 amino acids. With V trimmed by 7 bases and J by 2 bases, 13 bases remained unmatched. DNA of the CDR3: TGTGCCAGCACCGACTTTCCGGGACAGAGAAACACTGAAGCTTTCTTT. It is translated as CASTDFPGQRNTEAFF.

This clonotype was seen a handful of times. This rearrangement joins TRBV7-9 to TRBJ1-4; 10 bases are shared with TRBD1. V gave up 5 bases and J gave up 6 bases; unmatched junction bases: 6. The CDR3 runs to 15 residues. CDR1 is SEHNR, CDR2 FQNEAQ, per germline (reference sequence). The CDR3 DNA reads as TGTGCCAGCAGCCCTCGGGACAGGGGTCATGAAAAACTGTTTTTT. Translated, it gives CASSPRDRGHEKLFF.

In the case of this clonotype: The conserved closing phenylalanine or tryptophan is absent in this CDR3, likely reflecting a read error. CDR3 region: CASSLACDQPQHV. The CDR3, as DNA: TGTGCCAGCAGCTTAGCGTGCGATCAGCCCCAGCATGTT. The chain joins TRBV7-2 to TRBJ1-5; D not resolved. Germline V gene lookup returns CDR1 SGHTA and CDR2 FQGNSA. Trimming removed 0 bases from V and 5 bases from J, with 5 bases in between. This CDR3 has 13 residues.

This clonotype has at least ten counts. The J gene is TRBJ2-3, the V gene TRBV5-1; 7 nucleotides line up with TRBD2. The CDR3 loop spans 18 amino acids. With V trimmed by 0 bases and J by 3 bases, 13 bases remained unmatched. Germline CDR1 is SGHRS and CDR2 is YFSETQ. The CDR3 region is CASSLGLVAGDTTDTQYF. Written as DNA, the CDR3 is TGCGCCAGCAGCTTGGGGTTGGTTGCGGGGGATACAACAGATACGCAGTATTTT.

This clonotype was seen repeatedly, ten times or more. The V call is TRBV7-2, the J call TRBJ1-1, with no clear D. The length of the CDR3 is 10 residues. Trimming shortened V by 1 base and J by 12 bases, and 6 bases separated the two germline ends. The germline gives CDR1 SGHTA, CDR2 FQGNSA. The CDR3 nucleotides read TGTGCCAGCAGCTTAGGCCCACCTTTCTTT. Translated: CASSLGPPFF.

This clonotype was seen a handful of times. The chain recombines TRBV29-1 with TRBJ2-2, with D perhaps TRBD1 (5 bases). Germline values: CDR1 SQVTM, CDR2 ANQGSEA. The CDR3 is 13 amino acids. The V end was cut by 3 bases, the J end by 0 bases, with 5 bases between. CDR3 region: CSVDRANTGELFF. Written as DNA, the CDR3 is TGCAGCGTTGACAGGGCGAACACCGGGGAGCTGTTTTTT.

Details on this clonotype: A much larger clone differs by one base, so this may be a read error. The V gene is TRBV20-1, the J gene TRBJ1-1; D is unclear. CDR1 DFQATT and CDR2 SNEGSKA come from the germline V gene (reference sequence). The length of the CDR3 is 12 residues. The CDR3 nucleotides read TGCAGTGCTAGAGATGAGAACACTGAAGCTCTCTTT. The encoded protein is CSARDENTEALF.

As to this clonotype: This may arise from a read error, as a much more abundant clone is one base away. DNA of the CDR3: TGCAGCGCTGAGTCGAATACGGACTGGAACACCGGGGAGCTGTTTTTT. Translating it yields CSAESNTDWNTGELFF. V is TRBV29-1 and J is TRBJ2-2; perhaps TRBD2 as D (5 bases). There are 16 residues in the CDR3. The V and J ends lost 7 bases and 1 base respectively, with 19 bases between them. The germline V gene has CDR1 SQVTM and CDR2 ANQGSEA.

A note on this clonotype: A much bigger clone sits one base away, suggesting this may be a read error. In this CDR3 the conserved last residue, phenylalanine or tryptophan, is missing, so a read error is likely. The chain combines TRBV18 with TRBJ2-7; perhaps TRBD1 as D (5 bases). Trimming stripped 6 bases from V and 2 bases from J, with 20 bases between. This CDR3 is built from 16 residues. Germline V CDR1 and CDR2: KGHSH, LQKENI. As DNA, the CDR3 is TGTGCCAGCTCGCCCTCAGGGCCGACAACTGCCTACGAGCAGTACTCC. Amino acids: CASSPSGPTTAYEQYS.

This clonotype was detected a few times. The chain joins TRBV2 to TRBJ2-7; D gene unclear. Per the germline V gene, CDR1 is SNHLY and CDR2 is FYNNEI. V was trimmed by 5 bases and J by 3 bases, leaving 2 bases between them. The CDR3 is 10 amino acids. Written as DNA, the CDR3 is TGTGCCAGCAGTATCTACGAGCAGTACTTC. This sequence encodes CASSIYEQYF.

This clonotype showed up many times. The chain recombines TRBV15 with TRBJ2-3, with D possibly called TRBD1 or TRBD2 (5 bases each). The V end was cut by 4 bases, the J end by 2 bases, with 10 bases between. The germline gives CDR1 LNHNV, CDR2 YYDKDF (reference sequence). The CDR3 runs 14 residues. The CDR3, as DNA: TGTGCCACCAGCACCGGGACCGACACAGATACGCAGTATTTT. It codes for CATSTGTDTDTQYF.

Remarks on this clonotype: The conserved phenylalanine or tryptophan is not found at the CDR3 terminus, so this likely reflects a read error. This rearrangement joins TRBV7-2 to TRBJ1-1; no clear D. From germline, CDR1 is SGHTA and CDR2 FQGNSA. Trimming left V 3 bases short and J 0 bases short, with 2 bases between. CDR3 size: 12 residues. The CDR3 region is CASSFVNTEAFC. The CDR3 DNA reads TGTGCCAGCAGCTTTGTGAACACTGAAGCTTTCTGT.